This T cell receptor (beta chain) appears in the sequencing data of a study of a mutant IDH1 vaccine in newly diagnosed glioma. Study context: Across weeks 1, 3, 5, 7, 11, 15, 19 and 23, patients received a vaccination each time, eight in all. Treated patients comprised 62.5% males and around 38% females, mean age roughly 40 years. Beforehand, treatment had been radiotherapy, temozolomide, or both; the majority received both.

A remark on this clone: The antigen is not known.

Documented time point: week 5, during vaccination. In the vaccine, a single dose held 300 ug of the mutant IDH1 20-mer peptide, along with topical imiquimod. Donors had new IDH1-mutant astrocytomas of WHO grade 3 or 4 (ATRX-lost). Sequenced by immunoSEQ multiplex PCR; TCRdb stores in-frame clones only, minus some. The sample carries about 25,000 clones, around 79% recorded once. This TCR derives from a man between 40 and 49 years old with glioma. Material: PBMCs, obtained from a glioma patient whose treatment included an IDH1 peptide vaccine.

CDR3 sequence reads: CASKILAGRNNEQFF. DNA for the CDR3: TGTGCCAGCAAAATACTAGCGGGAAGGAACAATGAGCAGTTCTTC. This sequence joins TRBV5-8 and TRBJ2-1; 10 bases are a match to TRBD2. The CDR3 length is 15 residues. CDR1 is SGHTS and CDR2 is YDEGEE in the germline V gene. J was trimmed by 5 bases and V by 6 bases; bases with no gene match: 8.